Here is one T cell receptor (beta chain) with its context. The V gene end was trimmed by 2 bases and the J gene end by 3 bases; junction bases not matched to a gene: 2. Germline values: CDR1 SQVTM, CDR2 ANQGSEA. CDR3 length: 14 amino acids. The source of the sample is a study of T-cell reconstitution after alpha-beta-depleted transplantation in children. A library of TCRbeta sequences, prepared with unique molecular identifiers, was generated. TCRdb independently ran MiXCR on the PCR reads; one entry per CDR3 protein. The sample lists about 500,000 distinct CDR3 sequences; around a third were seen once.

This TCR was recovered from a human donor who donated a stem cell graft to a child with aplastic anemia. The source material was PBMCs from the stem cell graft donor, sampled from the stem cell graft. The chain carries TRBV29-1 and TRBJ2-2, with 8 bases identical to TRBD1. CDR3 region: CSVEQGAYTGELFF. The CDR3, as DNA: TGCAGCGTTGAACAGGGGGCATACACCGGGGAGCTGTTTTTT.